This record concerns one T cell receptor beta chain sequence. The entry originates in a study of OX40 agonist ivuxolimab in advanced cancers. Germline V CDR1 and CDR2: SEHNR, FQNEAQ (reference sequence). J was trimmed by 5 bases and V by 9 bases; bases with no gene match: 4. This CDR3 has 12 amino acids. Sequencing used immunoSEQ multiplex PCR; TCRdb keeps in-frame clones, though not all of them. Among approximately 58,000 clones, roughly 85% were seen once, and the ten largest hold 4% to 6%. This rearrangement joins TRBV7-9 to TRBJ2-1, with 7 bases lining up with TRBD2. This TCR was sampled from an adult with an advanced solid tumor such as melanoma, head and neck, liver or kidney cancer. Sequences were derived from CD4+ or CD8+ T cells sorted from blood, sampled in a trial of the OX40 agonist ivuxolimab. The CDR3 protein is CASKLADNEQFF. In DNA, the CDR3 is TGTGCCAGTAAGCTAGCGGACAATGAGCAGTTCTTC. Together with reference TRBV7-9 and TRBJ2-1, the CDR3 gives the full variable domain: DTGVSQNPRHKITKRGQNVTFRCDPISEHNRLYWYRQTLGQGPEFLTYFQNEAQLEKSRLLSDRFSAERPKGSFSTLEIQRTEQGDSAMYLCASKLADNEQFFGPGTRLTVL.